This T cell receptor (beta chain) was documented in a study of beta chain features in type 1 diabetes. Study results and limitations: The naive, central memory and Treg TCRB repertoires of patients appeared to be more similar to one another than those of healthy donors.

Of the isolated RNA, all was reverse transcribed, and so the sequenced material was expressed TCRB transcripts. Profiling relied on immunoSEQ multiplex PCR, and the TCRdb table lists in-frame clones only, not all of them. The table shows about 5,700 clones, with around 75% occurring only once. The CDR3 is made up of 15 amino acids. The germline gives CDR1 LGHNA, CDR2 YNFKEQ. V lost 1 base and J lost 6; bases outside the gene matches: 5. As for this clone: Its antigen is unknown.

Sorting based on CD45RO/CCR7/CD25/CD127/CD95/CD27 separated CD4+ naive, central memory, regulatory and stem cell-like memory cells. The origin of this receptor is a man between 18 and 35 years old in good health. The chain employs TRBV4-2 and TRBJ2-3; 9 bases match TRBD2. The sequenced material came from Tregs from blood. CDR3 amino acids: CASSQAGLAIDTQYF. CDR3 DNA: TGTGCCAGCAGCCAAGCGGGACTAGCAATCGATACGCAGTATTTT.